Presented here are 6 T cell receptor beta chains from one specimen sequenced in a study of early T cells in non-severe SARS-CoV-2 infection. Using its own MiXCR run on the 5' RACE reads, TCRdb lists one record per CDR3 protein. In the table there are tens of thousands of distinct CDR3 sequences, around 8% of which are singletons. Sequencing was performed on whole blood, taken at baseline. These receptors were collected from an adult who was a healthcare worker with PCR-confirmed SARS-CoV-2 infection or an uninfected control (not recorded which).

This clonotype was seen a few times. V is TRBV11-3 and J is TRBJ2-7, with D possibly being TRBD1 (6 bases). CDR3 length: 13 residues. Trimming took 6 bases from V and 7 from J, leaving 16 bases between them. Germline loops: CDR1 SGHNT, CDR2 YENEEA. The CDR3 region has the DNA TGTGCCAGCAGTCGTACAGGGCTGGGAGAGCAGTACTTC. It codes for CASSRTGLGEQYF.

The table lists this clonotype with many counts. This chain uses TRBV19 with TRBJ1-4; 7 positions match TRBD1. The CDR3 has 14 residues. The germline CDR1 and CDR2 sequences are LNHDA and SQIVND (reference sequence). With V trimmed by 6 bases and J by 7 bases, 8 bases remained unmatched. The DNA for the CDR3 is TGTGCCAGTAGGACCGGGACAGTGGTTGAAAAACTGTTTTTT. Its translation: CASRTGTVVEKLFF.

This chain connects TRBV29-1 to TRBJ2-3, with a tentative D call TRBD1 (6 bases). V was cut by 3 bases and J by 2 bases, with 12 bases left in between. Germline CDR1 SQVTM, CDR2 ANQGSEA. This CDR3 spans 14 amino acids. In nucleotides, the CDR3 is TGCAGCGTTGATTCAGGGGCGAACACAGATACGCAGTATTTT. Translated, it gives CSVDSGANTDTQYF.

The rearrangement joins TRBV6-5 to TRBJ2-3; 7 bases agree with TRBD2. The junction had 10 bases not matched to a gene; V was cut back by 0 bases and J by 1 base. The CDR3 spans 18 residues. CDR1 is MNHEY, CDR2 SVGAGI, per germline. This chain's CDR3 is CASSYSKGLADGTDTQYF. The CDR3 DNA reads as TGTGCCAGCAGTTACTCGAAGGGGCTAGCGGACGGCACAGATACGCAGTATTTT.

This clonotype was seen many times. One end of the junction is discordant with germline, which a read error may explain. The chain combines TRBV3-1 with TRBJ2-1, with 7 bases identical to TRBD2. The CDR3 contains 16 residues. CDR1 is LGHDT and CDR2 is YNNKEL in the germline V gene (reference sequence). The CDR3 here is CASTQLARSSYNEQFF. CDR3 coding DNA: TGTGCCAGCACCCAACTAGCGCGAAGCTCCTACAATGAGCAGTTCTTC.

The gene calls are TRBV2 and TRBJ2-2, with 10 bases aligning to TRBD2. The V and J ends lost 6 bases and 2 bases, in that order; junction bases with no gene match: 3. This CDR3 has 15 amino acids. Germline assignment: CDR1 SNHLY and CDR2 FYNNEI. CDR3 residues: CASRGLATNTGELFF. In DNA, the CDR3 is TGTGCCAGCAGGGGACTAGCGACCAACACCGGGGAGCTGTTTTTT.